These 11 T cell receptor beta chains originate from one sample sequenced in a study of PD-L1 blockade in urothelial cancer. The table came from immunoSEQ multiplex PCR; TCRdb's copy has only in-frame clones and leaves some out. The sample includes roughly 62,000 clones, over 75% seen only once; the top ten take 3.5% to 4.5%. Sample: PBMCs, taken around atezolizumab (anti-PD-L1) treatment. These TCRs come from a man aged 65 to 85 with urothelial cancer.

CDR3 DNA sequence: TGCGCCAGCAGCCAAGATTTGGCTAGCAGCACAGATACGCAGTATTTT. Its translation is CASSQDLASSTDTQYF. The genes are TRBV4-1 and TRBJ2-3; D is possibly TRBD2 (5 bases). The CDR3 runs 16 residues. CDR1 MGHRA and CDR2 YSYEKL come from the germline V gene. The germline V and J ends were trimmed by 0 bases and 0 bases, with 10 bases remaining between them.

The chain recombines TRBV29-1 with TRBJ1-5; 9 bases are shared with TRBD1. J lost 6 bases, V lost 6 bases, and 6 bases had no gene match. The CDR3 sequence is 13 residues long. Germline lookup yields CDR1 SQVTM and CDR2 ANQGSEA. CDR3 sequence: CSVGTGLSQPQHF. For the CDR3, the DNA is TGCAGCGTGGGGACAGGGCTAAGTCAGCCCCAGCATTTT.

The rearrangement joins TRBV19 to TRBJ1-5; D gene unclear. Trimming shortened V by 7 bases and J by 3 bases, and 10 bases separated the two germline ends. The CDR3 is 13 residues long. Germline V gives CDR1 LNHDA, CDR2 SQIVND (reference sequence). CDR3 sequence reads: CASTDTPNQPQHF. CDR3 DNA sequence: TGTGCCAGTACCGACACACCCAATCAGCCCCAGCATTTT.

The CDR3 is CASRMTGGSETQYF. The DNA of the CDR3 is TGTGCCAGCAGAATGACAGGGGGCTCGGAGACCCAGTACTTC. The chain has TRBV2 and TRBJ2-5; 10 nucleotides align to TRBD1. This CDR3 comprises 14 residues. Per the germline V gene, CDR1 is SNHLY and CDR2 is FYNNEI. The V and J ends lost 6 bases and 5 bases, in that order; junction bases with no gene match: 6.

The chain carries TRBV27 and TRBJ2-7; 9 nucleotides agree with TRBD1. Germline V lookup: CDR1 MNHEY, CDR2 SMNVEV (reference sequence). The CDR3 contains 14 residues. J gave up 4 bases and V 3 bases, and 4 bases lay outside the gene matches. Here the CDR3 reads CASSFGQGKYEQYF. In DNA form, the CDR3 reads TGTGCCAGCAGTTTCGGACAGGGGAAGTACGAGCAGTACTTC.

This chain connects TRBV6-6 to TRBJ1-1; 9 positions agree with TRBD1. Per germline, CDR1 MNHNY and CDR2 SVGAGI (reference sequence). This CDR3 has 15 residues. J lost 5 bases, V lost 4 bases, and 8 bases had no gene match. CDR3 DNA: TGTGCCAGCAGTTCGATGGGACAGGGTAAAACTGAAGCTTTCTTT. Translated: CASSSMGQGKTEAFF.

The CDR3: CASSSRGANYGYTF. CDR3 nucleotide sequence: TGTGCCAGTTCTTCACGGGGAGCTAACTATGGCTACACCTTC. The V call is TRBV19, the J call TRBJ1-2; D ambiguous. The ends were cut back, 8 bases at V and 0 bases at J, with 13 bases in the middle. There are 14 residues in the CDR3. Germline CDR1 reads LNHDA; CDR2 reads SQIVND (reference sequence).

This clone showed up just once. The V gene is TRBV28, the J gene TRBJ2-3, with 8 bases fitting TRBD1. This CDR3 is built from 12 residues. The ends lost 7 bases at V and 4 bases at J; junction bases unmatched: 1. Germline V CDR1 and CDR2: MDHEN, SYDVKM. The CDR3 is CASTGQADTQYF. CDR3 in DNA: TGTGCCAGCACGGGACAGGCAGATACGCAGTATTTT.

V usage is TRBV6-6 and J usage is TRBJ2-2; D is unclear. CDR1 is MNHNY and CDR2 is SVGAGI in the germline V gene (reference sequence). V lost 6 bases and J lost 4, with 9 bases in between. This CDR3 region has 13 residues. The CDR3 loop reads CASSYLSTGELFF. CDR3 DNA sequence: TGTGCCAGCAGCTATTTGAGCACCGGGGAGCTGTTTTTT.

J is TRBJ2-7 and V is TRBV10-3, with D perhaps TRBD2 (6 bases). There are 12 residues in the CDR3. Germline assignment: CDR1 ENHRY and CDR2 SYGVKD. Trimming took 4 bases from V and 4 from J, leaving 8 bases between them. CDR3 region: CAISGEAYEQYF. The CDR3 region has the DNA TGTGCCATCAGTGGGGAGGCTTACGAGCAGTACTTC.

The CDR3 coding sequence is TGTGCCAGTAGTATATCCCACAGGGGGCCTGGAAACACCATATATTTT. This codes for CASSISHRGPGNTIYF. This chain links TRBV19 with TRBJ1-3; 9 nucleotides match TRBD1. The CDR3 is 16 residues long. The germline V gene encodes CDR1 LNHDA and CDR2 SQIVND (reference sequence). V was clipped by 2 bases and J by 2 bases; unmatched bases: 4.